The 2 T cell receptor beta chains below come from one sample, sequenced in a study of T cells in Graves' hyperthyroidism and ophthalmopathy. The investigators amplified TCR beta CDR3 regions from RNA transcripts. An initial round of RT-PCR targeting the TCR CDR3 relied on the HTBI primer set. TCRdb re-derived calls from the multiplex PCR reads in MiXCR, one entry per CDR3 protein. The top ten hold under 35% of the sample, which has about 640,000 distinct CDR3 sequences, around 20% seen once. Specimen: blood. These TCRs come from a young man with Graves' ophthalmopathy.

This clonotype was seen once. Relative to the germline gene, one junction end is altered; a read error may explain this. This chain connects TRBV30 to TRBJ1-6, with D perhaps matching TRBD1 (6 bases). The germline V gene has CDR1 GTSNPN and CDR2 SVGIG (reference sequence). CDR3 length: 13 residues. The CDR3 loop is CACTGTYNSPFHF. CDR3 coding DNA: TGTGCCTGTACCGGGACATATAATTCACCCTTCCACTTT.

This clonotype was counted at least ten times. This chain connects TRBV2 to TRBJ2-5, with D possibly matching TRBD2 (5 bases). The CDR3 spans 18 residues. The V gene lost 6 bases and the J gene lost 1 base, with 24 bases spanning the gap. From germline, CDR1 is SNHLY and CDR2 FYNNEI. CDR3 sequence (DNA): TGTGCCAGCAGAATACGGGAAGGGAGAGGCTCATTCCAAGAGACCCAGTACTTC. It yields the protein CASRIREGRGSFQETQYF.